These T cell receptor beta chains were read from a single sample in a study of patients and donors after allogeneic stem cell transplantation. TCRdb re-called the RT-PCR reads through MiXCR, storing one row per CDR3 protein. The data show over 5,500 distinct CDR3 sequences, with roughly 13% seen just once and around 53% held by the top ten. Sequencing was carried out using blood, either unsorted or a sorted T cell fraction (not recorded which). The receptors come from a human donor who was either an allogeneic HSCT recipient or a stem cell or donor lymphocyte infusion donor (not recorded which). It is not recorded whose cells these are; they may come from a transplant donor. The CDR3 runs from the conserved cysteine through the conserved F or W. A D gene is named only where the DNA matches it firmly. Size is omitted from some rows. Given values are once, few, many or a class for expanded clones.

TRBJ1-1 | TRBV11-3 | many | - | CASSPQVSAEAFF | TGTGCCAGCAGCCCACAGGTGTCCGCTGAAGCTTTCTTT
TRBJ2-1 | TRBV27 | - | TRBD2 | CASGPGLEVFGEQFF | TGTGCCAGCGGACCGGGACTAGAGGTTTTCGGTGAGCAGTTCTTC
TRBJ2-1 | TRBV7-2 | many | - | CASRTTGSNEQFF | TGTGCCAGCAGGACCACGGGCAGCAATGAGCAGTTCTTC
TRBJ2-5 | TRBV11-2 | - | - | CASSLDLRETQYF | TGTGCCAGCAGCTTAGATTTACGGGAGACCCAGTACTTC
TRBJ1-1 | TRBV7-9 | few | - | CASSSRRGTEAFF | TGTGCCAGCAGCTCCCGTAGGGGGACTGAAGCTTTCTTT
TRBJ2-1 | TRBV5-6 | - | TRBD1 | CASRGDRPNGLRF | TGTGCCAGCAGGGGGGACAGACCAAATGGGCTCCGCTTC
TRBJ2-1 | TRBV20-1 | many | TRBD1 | CSARRPDRAGEQFF | TGCAGTGCTAGAAGACCGGACAGGGCGGGTGAGCAGTTCTTC
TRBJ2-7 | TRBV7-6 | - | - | CASSDPGGGLTYEQYF | TGTGCCAGCAGCGACCCTGGCGGAGGACTAACCTACGAGCAGTACTTC
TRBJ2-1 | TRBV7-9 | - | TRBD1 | CASSLWSQGDTYNEQFF | TGTGCCAGCAGCCTGTGGTCACAGGGGGACACCTACAATGAGCAGTTCTTC
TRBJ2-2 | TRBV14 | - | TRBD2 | CASSPLAGVNGELFF | TGTGCCAGCAGCCCGTTAGCGGGAGTAAACGGGGAGCTGTTTTTT
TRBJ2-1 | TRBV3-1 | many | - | CASSQVTGAWNEQFF | TGTGCCAGCAGCCAAGTAACGGGAGCTTGGAATGAGCAGTTCTTC
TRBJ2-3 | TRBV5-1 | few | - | CASSTSRWGDTQYF | TGCGCCAGCTCTACCTCGCGTTGGGGAGATACGCAGTATTTT
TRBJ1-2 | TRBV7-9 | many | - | CASTHPQDYGYTF | TGTGCCAGCACCCATCCCCAGGACTATGGCTACACCTTC
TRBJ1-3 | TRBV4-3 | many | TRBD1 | CASSLRQGVSSGNTIYF | TGCGCCAGCAGCCTCAGACAGGGGGTTAGCTCTGGAAACACCATATATTTT
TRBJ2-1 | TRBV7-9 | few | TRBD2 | CASSPAGWWASGNEQFF | TGTGCCAGCAGCCCAGCAGGTTGGTGGGCTAGCGGCAATGAGCAGTTCTTC
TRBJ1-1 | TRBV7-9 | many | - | CASSHWTKRKIDEAFF | TGTGCCAGCAGCCACTGGACAAAGCGTAAGATAGATGAAGCTTTCTTT
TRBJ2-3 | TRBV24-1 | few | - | CATSGGRSSGTDTQYF | TGTGCCACCAGTGGAGGCCGCTCTAGCGGCACAGATACGCAGTATTTT
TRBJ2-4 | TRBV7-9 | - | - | CASSLANIQYF | TGTGCCAGCAGCTTAGCCAACATTCAGTACTTC
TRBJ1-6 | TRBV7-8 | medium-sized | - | CASSLADKDYNSPLHF | TGTGCCAGCAGCTTGGCGGACAAGGACTATAATTCACCCCTCCACTTT
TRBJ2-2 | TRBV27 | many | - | CASSSSSGKISAGELFF | TGTGCCAGCAGTTCCTCGTCAGGGAAAATTAGCGCCGGGGAGCTGTTTTTT
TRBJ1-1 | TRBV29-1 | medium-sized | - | CSVETATGVNTEAFF | TGCAGCGTCGAAACCGCGACGGGAGTGAACACTGAAGCTTTCTTT
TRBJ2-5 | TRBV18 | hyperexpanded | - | CASSPRQEETQYF | TGTGCCAGCTCACCACGGCAGGAAGAGACCCAGTACTTC
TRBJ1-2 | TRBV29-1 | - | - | CGHVYCYTF | TGCGGCCACGTCTATTGCTACACCTTC
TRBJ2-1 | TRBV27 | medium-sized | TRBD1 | CASGYADRVNEQFF | TGTGCCAGCGGATACGCGGACAGGGTCAATGAGCAGTTCTTC
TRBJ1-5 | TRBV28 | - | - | CASSLTPGGDNQPQHF | TGTGCCAGCAGTTTAACCCCGGGGGGAGACAATCAGCCCCAGCATTTT
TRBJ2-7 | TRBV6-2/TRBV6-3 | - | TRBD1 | CASSPGGGNEQYF | TGTGCCAGCAGCCCAGGGGGCGGCAACGAGCAGTACTTC
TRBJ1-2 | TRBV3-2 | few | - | CASSQWMDRQGYGYTF | TGTGCCAGCAGCCAATGGATGGACAGGCAAGGGTATGGCTACACCTTC
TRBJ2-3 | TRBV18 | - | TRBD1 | CASSPPTGGGTDTQYF | TGTGCCAGCTCACCACCGACAGGGGGAGGCACAGATACGCAGTATTTT
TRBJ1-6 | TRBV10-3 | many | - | CASWRDPDSPLHF | TGTGCCTCGTGGCGGGACCCCGATTCACCCCTCCACTTT
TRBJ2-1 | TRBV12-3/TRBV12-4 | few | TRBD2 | CASRTSGSGGGQFF | TGTGCCAGTAGGACTAGCGGGAGTGGGGGAGGGCAGTTCTTC
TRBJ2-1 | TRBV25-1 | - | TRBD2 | CASTGTSGAYEQFF | TGTGCCAGCACTGGGACTAGCGGGGCCTATGAGCAGTTCTTC
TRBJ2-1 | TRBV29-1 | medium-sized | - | CSHRRRVNEQFF | TGCAGCCACCGGAGGCGGGTAAATGAGCAGTTCTTC
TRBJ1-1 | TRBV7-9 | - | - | CASSLKGDTEAFF | TGTGCCAGCAGCTTAAAGGGGGACACTGAAGCTTTCTTT
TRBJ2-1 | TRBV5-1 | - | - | CASSLTSYGVTYNEQFF | TGCGCCAGCAGCTTAACTAGCTACGGGGTCACCTACAATGAGCAGTTCTTC
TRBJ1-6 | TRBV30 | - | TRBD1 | CAWTISGGSYNSPLHF | TGTGCCTGGACCATTTCAGGGGGATCCTATAATTCACCCCTCCACTTT
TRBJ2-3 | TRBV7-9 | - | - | CASSFPASGTDTQYF | TGTGCCAGCAGCTTCCCGGCTAGCGGCACAGATACGCAGTATTTT
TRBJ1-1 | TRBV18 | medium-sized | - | CASSPPGGYTEAFF | TGTGCCAGCTCACCCCCGGGTGGGTACACTGAAGCTTTCTTT
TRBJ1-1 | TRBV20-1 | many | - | CSARDRGGTFF | TGCAGTGCTAGAGATAGGGGGGGTACTTTCTTT
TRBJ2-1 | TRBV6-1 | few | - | CASSGYREHEQFF | TGTGCCAGCAGTGGATACAGGGAGCATGAGCAGTTCTTC
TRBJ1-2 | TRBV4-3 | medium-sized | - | CASSQDETDRGYGYTF | TGCGCCAGCAGCCAAGATGAGACAGACCGGGGCTATGGCTACACCTTC
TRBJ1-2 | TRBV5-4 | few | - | CASSLAFGDSSYGYTF | TGTGCCAGCAGCTTGGCCTTTGGGGACTCGAGCTATGGCTACACCTTC
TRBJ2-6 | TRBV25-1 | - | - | CASSSGANVLTF | TGTGCCAGCTCCTCCGGGGCCAACGTCCTGACTTTC
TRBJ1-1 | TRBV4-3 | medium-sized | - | CASSQRRSTNTEAFF | TGCGCCAGCAGCCAACGTCGGTCAACGAACACTGAAGCTTTCTTT
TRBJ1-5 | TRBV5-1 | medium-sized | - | CASSPLGRSNQPQHF | TGCGCCAGCAGCCCCCTGGGGAGAAGCAATCAGCCCCAGCATTTT
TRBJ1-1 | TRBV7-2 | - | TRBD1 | CASSWGQQNTEAFF | TGTGCCAGCAGCTGGGGACAGCAGAACACTGAAGCTTTCTTT
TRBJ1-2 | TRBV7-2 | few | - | CASSSVNYGYTF | TGTGCCAGCAGCTCCGTCAACTATGGCTACACCTTC
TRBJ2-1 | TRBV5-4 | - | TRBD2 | CASSLDLAGYNEQFF | TGTGCCAGCAGCTTGGACCTAGCGGGATACAATGAGCAGTTCTTC
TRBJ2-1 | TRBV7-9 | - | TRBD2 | CASTWERGGSYNEQFF | TGTGCCAGCACCTGGGAGCGGGGGGGCTCCTACAATGAGCAGTTCTTC
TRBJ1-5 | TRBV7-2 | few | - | CASSLVAGASNQPQHF | TGTGCCAGCAGCTTAGTCGCAGGGGCTAGCAATCAGCCCCAGCATTTT
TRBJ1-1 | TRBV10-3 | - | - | CAISVRGGTEAFF | TGTGCCATCAGTGTTCGGGGGGGAACTGAAGCTTTCTTT
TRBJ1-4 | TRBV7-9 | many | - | CASSLLLTGYEKLFF | TGTGCCAGCAGCCTCTTACTAACAGGGTACGAAAAACTGTTTTTT
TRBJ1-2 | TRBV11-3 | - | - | CASSPGDTINYNYGYTF | TGTGCCAGCAGCCCAGGGGACACCATAAATTACAACTATGGCTACACCTTC
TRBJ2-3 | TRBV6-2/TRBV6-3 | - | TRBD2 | CASSSPWRGGTNTQYF | TGTGCCAGCAGTTCCCCGTGGCGGGGGGGCACCAATACGCAGTATTTT
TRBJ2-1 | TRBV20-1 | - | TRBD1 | CSARAGTGHNEQFF | TGCAGTGCTAGAGCGGGGACAGGGCACAATGAGCAGTTCTTC